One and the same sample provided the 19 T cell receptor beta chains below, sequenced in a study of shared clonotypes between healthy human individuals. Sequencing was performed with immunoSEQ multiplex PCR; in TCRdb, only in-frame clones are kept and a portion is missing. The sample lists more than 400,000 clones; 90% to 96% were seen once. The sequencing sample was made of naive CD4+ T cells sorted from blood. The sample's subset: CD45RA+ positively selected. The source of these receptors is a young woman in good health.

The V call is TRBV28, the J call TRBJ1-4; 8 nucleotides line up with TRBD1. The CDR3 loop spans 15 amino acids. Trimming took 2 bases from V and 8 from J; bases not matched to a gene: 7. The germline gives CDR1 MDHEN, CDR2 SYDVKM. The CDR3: CASSLLDRGQEKLFF. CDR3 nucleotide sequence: TGTGCCAGCAGTTTACTTGACAGGGGTCAAGAAAAACTGTTTTTT.

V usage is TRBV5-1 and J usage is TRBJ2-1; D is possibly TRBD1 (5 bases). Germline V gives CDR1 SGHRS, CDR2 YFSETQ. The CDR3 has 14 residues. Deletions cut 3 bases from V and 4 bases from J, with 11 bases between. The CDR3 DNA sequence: TGCGCCAGCAGCTATCAGGGTACTTACAATGAGCAGTTCTTC. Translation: CASSYQGTYNEQFF.

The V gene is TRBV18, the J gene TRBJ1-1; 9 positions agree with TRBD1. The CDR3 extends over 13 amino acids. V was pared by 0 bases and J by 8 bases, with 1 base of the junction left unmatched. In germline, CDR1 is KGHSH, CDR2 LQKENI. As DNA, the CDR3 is TGTGCCAGCTCACCACCTGGACAGGGGGAAGCTTTCTTT. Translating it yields CASSPPGQGEAFF.

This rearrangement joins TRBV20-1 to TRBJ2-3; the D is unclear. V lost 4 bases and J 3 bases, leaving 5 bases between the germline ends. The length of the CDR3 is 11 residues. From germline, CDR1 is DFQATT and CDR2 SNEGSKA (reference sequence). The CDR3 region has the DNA TGCAGTGCTACCCGTACAGATACGCAGTATTTT. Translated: CSATRTDTQYF.

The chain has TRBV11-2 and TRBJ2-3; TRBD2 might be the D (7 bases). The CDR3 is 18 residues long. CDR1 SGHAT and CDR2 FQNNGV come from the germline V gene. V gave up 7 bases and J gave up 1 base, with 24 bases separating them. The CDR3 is CASKRGGPIRVRTDTQYF. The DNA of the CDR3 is TGTGCCAGCAAGAGGGGGGGGCCCATACGAGTCCGCACAGATACGCAGTATTTT. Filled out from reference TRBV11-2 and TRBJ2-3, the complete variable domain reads EAGVAQSPRYKIIEKRQSVAFWCNPISGHATLYWYQQILGQGPKLLIQFQNNGVVDDSQLPKDRFSAERLKGVDSTLKIQPAKLEDSAVYLCASKRGGPIRVRTDTQYFGPGTRLTVL.

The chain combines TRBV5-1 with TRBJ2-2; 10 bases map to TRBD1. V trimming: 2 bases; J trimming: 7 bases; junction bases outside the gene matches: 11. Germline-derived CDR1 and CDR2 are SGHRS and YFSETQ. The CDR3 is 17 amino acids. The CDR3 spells CASSLPPGTGDFGELFF. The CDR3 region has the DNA TGCGCCAGCAGCTTACCACCCGGGACAGGGGATTTCGGGGAGCTGTTTTTT. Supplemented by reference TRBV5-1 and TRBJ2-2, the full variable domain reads KAGVTQTPRYLIKTRGQQVTLSCSPISGHRSVSWYQQTPGQGLQFLFEYFSETQRNKGNFPGRFSGRQFSNSRSEMNVSTLELGDSALYLCASSLPPGTGDFGELFFGEGSRLTVL.

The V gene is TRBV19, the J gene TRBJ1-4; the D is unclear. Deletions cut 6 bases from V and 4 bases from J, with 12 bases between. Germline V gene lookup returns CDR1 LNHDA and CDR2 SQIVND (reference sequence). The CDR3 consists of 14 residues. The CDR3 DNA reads TGTGCCAGTAGCCCCCGAGAGGGTAATGAAAAACTGTTTTTT. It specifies CASSPREGNEKLFF.

The CDR3 DNA reads TGTGCCTGGACCCTGGGTGGTGGGAACACCATATATTTT. Protein: CAWTLGGGNTIYF. This sequence joins TRBV30 and TRBJ1-3; no reliable D call. CDR1 is GTSNPN, CDR2 SVGIG, per germline (reference sequence). Trimming shortened V by 4 bases and J by 7 bases, and 14 bases separated the two germline ends. The length of the CDR3 is 13 residues. The variable domain in full, completed from reference TRBV30 and TRBJ1-3, reads SQTIHQWPATLVQPVGSPLSLECTVEGTSNPNLYWYRQAAGRGLQLLFYSVGIGQISSEVPQNLSASRPQDRQFILSSKKLLLSDSGFYLCAWTLGGGNTIYFGEGSWLTVV.

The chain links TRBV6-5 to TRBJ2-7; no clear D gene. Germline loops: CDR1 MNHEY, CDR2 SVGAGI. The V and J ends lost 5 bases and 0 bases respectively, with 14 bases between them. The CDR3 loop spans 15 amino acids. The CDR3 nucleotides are TGTGCCAGCAGTGTCGGCAGTCCGAGCTCCTACGAGCAGTACTTC. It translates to CASSVGSPSSYEQYF.

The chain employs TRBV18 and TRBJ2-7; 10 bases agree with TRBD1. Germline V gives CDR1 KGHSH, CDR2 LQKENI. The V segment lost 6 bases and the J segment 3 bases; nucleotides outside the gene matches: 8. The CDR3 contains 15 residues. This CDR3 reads CASSPQRDRGYEQYF. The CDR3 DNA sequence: TGTGCCAGCTCTCCGCAGAGGGACAGGGGCTACGAGCAGTACTTC. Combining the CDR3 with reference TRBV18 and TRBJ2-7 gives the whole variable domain NAGVMQNPRHLVRRRGQEARLRCSPMKGHSHVYWYRQLPEEGLKFMVYLQKENIIDESGMPKERFSAEFPKEGPSILRIQQVVRGDSAAYFCASSPQRDRGYEQYFGPGTRLTVT.

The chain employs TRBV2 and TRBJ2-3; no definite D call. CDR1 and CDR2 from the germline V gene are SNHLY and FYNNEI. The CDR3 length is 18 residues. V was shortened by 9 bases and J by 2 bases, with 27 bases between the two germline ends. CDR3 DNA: TGTGCCAGTCCAGAGGTCAATGAGAATGCACAATCCACAGATACGCAGTATTTT. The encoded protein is CASPEVNENAQSTDTQYF.

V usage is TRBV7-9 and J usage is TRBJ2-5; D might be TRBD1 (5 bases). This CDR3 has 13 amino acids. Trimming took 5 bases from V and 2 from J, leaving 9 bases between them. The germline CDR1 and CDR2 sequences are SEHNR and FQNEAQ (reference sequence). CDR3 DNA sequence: TGTGCCAGCAGCGCTGACAGACAAGAGACCCAGTACTTC. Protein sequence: CASSADRQETQYF.

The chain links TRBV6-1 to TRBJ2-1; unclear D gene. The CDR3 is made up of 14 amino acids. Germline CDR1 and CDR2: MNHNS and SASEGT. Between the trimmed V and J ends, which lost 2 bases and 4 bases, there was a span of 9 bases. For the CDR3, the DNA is TGTGCCAGCAGTGAAAATGGACCTTACAATGAGCAGTTCTTC. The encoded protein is CASSENGPYNEQFF.

CDR3 loop: CASRGRSYNEQFF. CDR3 in DNA: TGTGCCAGCAGGGGCCGTTCCTACAATGAGCAGTTCTTC. V gene TRBV6-6 combines with J gene TRBJ2-1; D not certain. The CDR3 totals 13 residues. Per the germline V gene, CDR1 is MNHNY and CDR2 is SVGAGI (reference sequence). Between the trimmed V and J ends, which lost 6 bases and 1 base, there was a span of 7 bases.

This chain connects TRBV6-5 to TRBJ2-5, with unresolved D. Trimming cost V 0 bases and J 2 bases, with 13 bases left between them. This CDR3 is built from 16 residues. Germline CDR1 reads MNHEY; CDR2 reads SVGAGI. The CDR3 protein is CASSYSRFRQQETQYF. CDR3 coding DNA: TGTGCCAGCAGTTACTCGAGGTTCCGACAACAAGAGACCCAGTACTTC.

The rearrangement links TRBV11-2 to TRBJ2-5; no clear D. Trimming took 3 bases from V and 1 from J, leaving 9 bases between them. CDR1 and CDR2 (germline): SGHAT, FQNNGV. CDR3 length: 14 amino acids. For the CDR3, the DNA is TGTGCCAGCAGCTTCGCCAGCCTCCAAGAGACCCAGTACTTC. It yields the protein CASSFASLQETQYF.

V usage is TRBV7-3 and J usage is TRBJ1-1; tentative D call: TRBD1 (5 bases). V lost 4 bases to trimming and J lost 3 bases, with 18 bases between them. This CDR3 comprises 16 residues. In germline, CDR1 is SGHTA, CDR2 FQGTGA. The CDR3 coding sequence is TGTGCCAGCAGCTCAACCCGGCGGGGGGGACACACTGAAGCTTTCTTT. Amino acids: CASSSTRRGGHTEAFF.

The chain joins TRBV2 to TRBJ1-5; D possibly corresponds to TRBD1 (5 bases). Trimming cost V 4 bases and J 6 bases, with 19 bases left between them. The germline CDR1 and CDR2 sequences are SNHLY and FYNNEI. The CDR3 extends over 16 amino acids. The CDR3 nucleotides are TGTGCCAGCAGTGGAGGAGCCGGGGGTTCGGGTCAGCCCCAGCATTTT. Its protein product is CASSGGAGGSGQPQHF.

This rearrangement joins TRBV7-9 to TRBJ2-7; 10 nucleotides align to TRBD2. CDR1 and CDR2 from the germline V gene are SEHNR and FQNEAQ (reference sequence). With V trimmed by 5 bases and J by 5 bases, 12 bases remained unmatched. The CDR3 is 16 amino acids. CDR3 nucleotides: TGTGCCAGCAGCAAACGAAGGACTAGCGGTTCGGACGAGCAGTACTTC. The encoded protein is CASSKRRTSGSDEQYF.